Below are 24 T cell receptor beta chains sequenced from a single sample in a study of T cells after yellow fever vaccination. MiXCR, run by TCRdb on the 5' RACE reads, gives a single entry per CDR3 protein. The sample yields some 670,000 distinct CDR3 sequences, 12% seen once. The sample here was PBMCs, taken on the day of the yellow fever booster vaccination. The origin of the receptors is a man younger than 45 who received the YFV17D yellow fever vaccine.

This clonotype was seen more than once but under ten times. This sequence joins TRBV6-5 and TRBJ2-1; D is perhaps TRBD2 (6 bases). Trimming removed 0 bases from V and 9 bases from J, with 12 bases in between. CDR1 and CDR2 (germline): MNHEY, SVGAGI. The CDR3 contains 14 residues. CDR3 amino acids: CASSYSGGLGEQFF. The CDR3 DNA sequence: TGTGCCAGCAGTTACTCGGGGGGTTTAGGTGAGCAGTTCTTC.

This clonotype was counted a few times. The chain recombines TRBV29-1 with TRBJ2-1, with 12 bases that match TRBD2. This CDR3 contains 14 residues. Germline V gives CDR1 SQVTM, CDR2 ANQGSEA. J was trimmed by 7 bases and V by 4 bases; bases with no gene match: 5. CDR3 loop: CSVVKLAGGNEQFF. The DNA for the CDR3 is TGCAGCGTTGTTAAACTAGCGGGAGGTAATGAGCAGTTCTTC.

This clonotype was detected only a few times. This chain connects TRBV7-2 to TRBJ2-3; 8 bases match TRBD2. Germline CDR1 reads SGHTA; CDR2 reads FQGNSA. V shed 4 bases, J shed 10 bases, and the junction held 10 bases outside the gene matches. The CDR3 sequence is 14 residues long. CDR3 in amino acids: CASSSHAKTSAQYF. Here the CDR3 DNA reads TGTGCCAGCAGCTCCCATGCGAAGACTAGCGCGCAGTATTTT.

This clonotype has only a few counts. The gene calls are TRBV5-1 and TRBJ1-1; tentative D call: TRBD1 (6 bases). V lost 4 bases, J lost 3 bases, and 16 bases lay in between. There are 15 residues in the CDR3. CDR1 is SGHRS and CDR2 is YFSETQ in the germline V gene. CDR3 sequence reads: CASSPNRVRDTEAFF. The CDR3 coding sequence is TGCGCCAGCAGCCCAAACAGGGTTCGGGACACTGAAGCTTTCTTT.

The genes are TRBV12-3 or TRBV12-4 and TRBJ1-4; no clear D gene. This CDR3 region has 14 residues. V was trimmed by 0 bases and J by 7 bases, leaving 9 bases between them. The CDR3 DNA is TGTGCCAGCAGTTTAGCGGCGACTGGTGAAAAACTGTTTTTT. It codes for CASSLAATGEKLFF.

The rearrangement links TRBV18 to TRBJ2-7; 8 bases line up with TRBD1. There are 13 residues in the CDR3. V trimming: 5 bases; J trimming: 5 bases; junction bases outside the gene matches: 5. From germline, CDR1 is KGHSH and CDR2 LQKENI. The CDR3, as DNA: TGTGCCAGCTCAACGGCAGGGGGCGACGAGCAGTACTTC. Its translation is CASSTAGGDEQYF. The full variable domain, with the rest looked up from reference TRBV18 and TRBJ2-7, is NAGVMQNPRHLVRRRGQEARLRCSPMKGHSHVYWYRQLPEEGLKFMVYLQKENIIDESGMPKERFSAEFPKEGPSILRIQQVVRGDSAAYFCASSTAGGDEQYFGPGTRLTVT.

This clonotype has just a few counts. This sequence joins TRBV2 and TRBJ2-2; 7 bases match TRBD1. This CDR3 spans 16 amino acids. V gave up 6 bases and J gave up 0 bases; unmatched junction bases: 7. The germline CDR1 and CDR2 sequences are SNHLY and FYNNEI. The CDR3 loop reads CASRRTGDANTGELFF. The CDR3 nucleotides read TGTGCCAGCAGACGCACAGGGGACGCGAACACCGGGGAGCTGTTTTTT.

This clonotype showed up just a few times. The chain recombines TRBV7-7 with TRBJ2-2; a weak D match, TRBD1 (5 bases). Trimming shortened V by 1 base and J by 3 bases, and 9 bases separated the two germline ends. The CDR3 runs to 15 residues. Germline V lookup: CDR1 SSHAT, CDR2 FNYEAQ (reference sequence). CDR3 protein: CASSLGGADTGELFF. CDR3 DNA: TGTGCCAGCAGCTTAGGGGGCGCGGACACCGGGGAGCTGTTTTTT.

This clonotype was counted a few times. The chain couples TRBV5-6 to TRBJ1-1, with TRBD1 as a possible D gene (5 bases). V lost 2 bases and J 7 bases, leaving 9 bases between the germline ends. CDR3 length equals 12 residues. Germline assignment: CDR1 SGHDT and CDR2 YYEEEE. The CDR3 region has the DNA TGTGCCAGCAGCTTCCACGGGGGTGAAGCTTTCTTT. Residues: CASSFHGGEAFF.

The V call is TRBV7-2, the J call TRBJ2-3; TRBD2 is a possible D gene (5 bases). This CDR3 comprises 13 residues. Germline CDR1 reads SGHTA; CDR2 reads FQGNSA. The V and J ends lost 5 bases and 2 bases respectively, with 8 bases between them. The CDR3 sequence: CASSQTNTDTQYF. CDR3 nucleotides: TGTGCCAGCAGCCAGACTAACACAGATACGCAGTATTTT.

This chain uses TRBV2 with TRBJ2-3, with 7 bases identical to TRBD1. With V trimmed by 6 bases and J by 4 bases, 7 bases remained unmatched. The CDR3 extends over 14 amino acids. The germline gives CDR1 SNHLY, CDR2 FYNNEI. CDR3 nucleotide sequence: TGTGCCAGCAGGAGGGACAGTGGCCCAGATACGCAGTATTTT. This translates into CASRRDSGPDTQYF.

In its sample, this clonotype was seen many times. This chain joins TRBV20-1 and TRBJ2-1, with 14 nucleotides matching TRBD2. The CDR3 covers 14 residues. Germline V gives CDR1 DFQATT, CDR2 SNEGSKA (reference sequence). Losses at the gene ends were 3 bases for V and 5 bases for J; bases not matched to a gene: 0. CDR3 sequence reads: CSARGLAGDNEQFF. CDR3 DNA sequence: TGCAGTGCTAGGGGACTAGCGGGAGACAATGAGCAGTTCTTC.

This clonotype was counted between two and nine times. The chain joins TRBV3-1 to TRBJ2-1, with D unclear. Trimming stripped 0 bases from V and 15 bases from J, with 15 bases between. This CDR3 contains 13 residues. Germline CDR1 LGHDT, CDR2 YNNKEL (reference sequence). The CDR3: CASSQDAVAWVFF. CDR3 nucleotide sequence: TGTGCCAGCAGCCAAGATGCTGTTGCCTGGGTGTTCTTC.

This clonotype was counted between two and nine times. The CDR3 coding sequence is TGTGCCAGCAGCAAAGCCTCAGAGGCCCTCTATGGCTACACCTTC. It specifies CASSKASEALYGYTF. This chain uses TRBV21-1 with TRBJ1-2. TRBV21-1 is classified as a pseudogene. This CDR3 region has 15 residues.

This clonotype was seen a handful of times. The CDR3 spells CASTERGGSWETQYF. The CDR3 DNA reads TGCGCCAGCACCGAAAGGGGGGGCAGTTGGGAGACCCAGTACTTC. The chain is built from TRBV10-2 and TRBJ2-5; D might be TRBD2 (7 bases). V dropped 7 bases and J dropped 5 bases, with 20 bases sitting between them. Germline V gene sequence: CDR1 WSHSY, CDR2 SAAADI. The CDR3 extends over 15 amino acids.

The chain has TRBV19 and TRBJ2-1; weak D call: TRBD2 (6 bases). Germline-derived CDR1 and CDR2 are LNHDA and SQIVND (reference sequence). The length of the CDR3 is 12 residues. V lost 10 bases, J lost 9 bases, and 16 bases lay in between. Here the CDR3 DNA reads TGTGCCACCGGGGACTTCGGAGGTGAGCAGTTCTTC. Translating gives CATGDFGGEQFF. The whole variable domain, filled in from reference TRBV19 and TRBJ2-1, reads DGGITQSPKYLFRKEGQNVTLSCEQNLNHDAMYWYRQDPGQGLRLIYYSQIVNDFQKGDIAEGYSVSREKKESFPLTVTSAQKNPTAFYLCATGDFGGEQFFGPGTRLTVL.

The V gene is TRBV6-4, the J gene TRBJ2-3; D call uncertain. The CDR3 has 13 residues. The V end was cut by 4 bases, the J end by 5 bases, with 10 bases between. Germline V CDR1 and CDR2: MRHNA, SNTAGT. The CDR3 nucleotides are TGTGCCAGCAGTGTAGAACGGAGAGATACGCAGTATTTT. This codes for CASSVERRDTQYF.

This clonotype was counted only a few times. The rearrangement joins TRBV24-1 to TRBJ2-7, with 15 bases identical to TRBD2. The CDR3 is made up of 16 amino acids. V trimming: 5 bases; J trimming: 7 bases; junction bases outside the gene matches: 8. Germline V CDR1 and CDR2: KGHDR, SFDVKD. The CDR3 reads CATSVAGTSGRTEQYF. For the CDR3, the DNA is TGTGCCACCAGTGTCGCCGGGACTAGCGGGAGGACAGAGCAGTACTTC.

This clonotype was detected a few times. The rearrangement joins TRBV4-3 to TRBJ2-1; 8 bases are a match to TRBD2. This CDR3 is built from 15 residues. The germline gives CDR1 LGHNA, CDR2 YSLEER. V shed 4 bases and J 4 bases; nucleotides not matched to a gene: 6. CDR3 sequence: CASSRILAVYNEQFF. CDR3 bases: TGCGCCAGCAGCCGAATACTAGCGGTGTACAATGAGCAGTTCTTC.

This chain links TRBV25-1 with TRBJ2-5; 8 nucleotides line up with TRBD1. Germline CDR1 reads MGHDK; CDR2 reads SYGVNS. V dropped 4 bases and J dropped 4; count of bases not matched to a gene: 11. The CDR3 length is 16 residues. The CDR3 DNA follows: TGTGCCAGCAGTGTTTCCGTGACAGGGGTCGGAGAGACCCAGTACTTC. Amino acid sequence: CASSVSVTGVGETQYF.

The chain couples TRBV7-2 to TRBJ2-5; D gene unclear. The CDR3 contains 14 residues. CDR1 and CDR2 (germline): SGHTA, FQGNSA. Trimming shortened V by 5 bases and J by 1 base, and 11 bases separated the two germline ends. CDR3 bases: TGTGCCAGCAGCCCTAGGCTATCCCAAGAGACCCAGTACTTC. It encodes CASSPRLSQETQYF.

This chain connects TRBV11-2 to TRBJ2-7, with D tentatively TRBD1 or TRBD2 (5 bases each). Germline CDR1 is SGHAT and CDR2 is FQNNGV. The CDR3 runs 14 residues. V lost 1 base, J lost 2 bases, and 9 bases lay in between. The CDR3 DNA reads as TGTGCCAGCAGCTTAGGGGACGGTGCCTACGAGCAGTACTTC. Its protein product is CASSLGDGAYEQYF.

The gene calls are TRBV20-1 and TRBJ2-5; TRBD1 agrees at 7 bases. Germline-derived CDR1 and CDR2 are DFQATT and SNEGSKA (reference sequence). Unmatched junction bases numbered 16, after V lost 4 bases and J lost 2 bases. This CDR3 spans 17 amino acids. CDR3 sequence (DNA): TGCAGTGCTAAAGTTGGACAGGCGACCTTCTTGCAAGAGACCCAGTACTTC. Translating gives CSAKVGQATFLQETQYF.

The chain is built from TRBV13 and TRBJ2-7; no definite D call. This CDR3 contains 18 residues. Trimming cost V 4 bases and J 3 bases, with 25 bases left between them. CDR1 is PRHDT, CDR2 FYEKMQ, per germline (reference sequence). CDR3 protein: CASSSTPTSAPRYYEQYF. In nucleotides, the CDR3 is TGTGCCAGCAGCTCCACACCAACATCAGCCCCGAGGTACTACGAGCAGTACTTC.